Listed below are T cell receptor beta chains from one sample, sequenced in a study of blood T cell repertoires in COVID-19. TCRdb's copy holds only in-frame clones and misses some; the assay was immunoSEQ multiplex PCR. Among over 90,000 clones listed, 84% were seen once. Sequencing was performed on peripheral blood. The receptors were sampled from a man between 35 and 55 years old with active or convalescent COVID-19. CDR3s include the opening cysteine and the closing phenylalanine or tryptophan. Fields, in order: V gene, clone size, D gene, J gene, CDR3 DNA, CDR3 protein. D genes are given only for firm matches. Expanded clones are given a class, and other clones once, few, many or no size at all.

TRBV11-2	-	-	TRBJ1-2	TGTGCCAGCAGCTCGCTGAGGGCACACAACTATGGCTACACCTTC	CASSSLRAHNYGYTF
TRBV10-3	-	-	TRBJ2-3	TGTGCCATCAAGGGGCTAGAGCAGACAGATACGCAGTATTTT	CAIKGLEQTDTQYF
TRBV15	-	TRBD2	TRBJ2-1	TGTGCCACCAGCAGAGATCCAAGCGGGGATTACAATGAGCAGTTCTTC	CATSRDPSGDYNEQFF
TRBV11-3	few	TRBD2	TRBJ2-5	TGTGCCAGCAGCCCCGGGACTAGCGGCCAAGAGACCCAGTACTTC	CASSPGTSGQETQYF
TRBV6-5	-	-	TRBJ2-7	TGTGCCAGCAGTTACTCAGGGGGTGCCGAGCAGTACTTC	CASSYSGGAEQYF
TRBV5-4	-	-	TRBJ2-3	TGTGCCAGCAGCTTTCACCGGGACTCCACAGATACGCAGTATTTT	CASSFHRDSTDTQYF
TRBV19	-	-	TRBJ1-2	TGTGCCAGTAGTATTCCGGCGGTAGCTTATGGCTACACCTTC	CASSIPAVAYGYTF
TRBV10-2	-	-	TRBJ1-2	TGCGCCAGCAGTGATACAGGGTTCTATGGCTACACCTTC	CASSDTGFYGYTF
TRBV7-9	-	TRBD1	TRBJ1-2	TGTGCCAGCAGCCCCGGGACAGTCTATGGCTACACCTTC	CASSPGTVYGYTF
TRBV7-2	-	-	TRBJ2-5	TGTGCCAGCAGCCCCGCCGGGACACAGGGTCAAGAGACCCAGTACTTC	CASSPAGTQGQETQYF
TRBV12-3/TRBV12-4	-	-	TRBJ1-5	TGTGCCAGCAGTTTTAACAATCAGCCCCAGCATTTT	CASSFNNQPQHF
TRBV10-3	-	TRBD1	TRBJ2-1	TGTGCCATCAGTGGAGGGACAGCCTCCTACAATGAGCAGTTCTTC	CAISGGTASYNEQFF
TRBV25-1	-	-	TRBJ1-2	TGTGCCAGCAGTGAACAGGGGATCTATGGCTACACCTTC	CASSEQGIYGYTF
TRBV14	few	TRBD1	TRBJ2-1	TGTGCCAGCAGCCCCGGATTTAGGGGGCAGGGCAATGAGCAGTTCTTC	CASSPGFRGQGNEQFF
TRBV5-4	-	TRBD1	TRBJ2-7	TGTGCCAGCAGCTTACCGGGACAGGGGGCTTACGAGCAGTACTTC	CASSLPGQGAYEQYF
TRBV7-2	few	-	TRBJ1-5	TGTGCCAGCAGCTTCTCTAGCAATCAGCCCCAGCATTTT	CASSFSSNQPQHF
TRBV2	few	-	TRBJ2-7	TGTGCCAGCAGTGATGTTGGGGCAGGGCAAGACGAGCAGTACTTC	CASSDVGAGQDEQYF
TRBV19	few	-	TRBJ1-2	TGTGCCAGTAGTATAGCAGGAGGGCCCTATGGCTACACCTTC	CASSIAGGPYGYTF
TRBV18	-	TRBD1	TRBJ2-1	TGTGCCAGCTCGCCGGGACAGGTTAATGAGCAGTTCTTC	CASSPGQVNEQFF
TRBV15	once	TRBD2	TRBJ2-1	TGTGCCACCAGTTCGATGCGGGGGGGATATGATGAGCAGTTCTTC	CATSSMRGGYDEQFF
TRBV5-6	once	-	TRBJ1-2	TGTGCCAGCAGCAATGGCGGGTCTGGCTACACCTTC	CASSNGGSGYTF
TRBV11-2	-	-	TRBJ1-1	TGTGCCAGCAGCTCTCCTCGCGGCGAAACTGAAGCTTTCTTT	CASSSPRGETEAFF
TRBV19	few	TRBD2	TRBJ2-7	TGTGCCAGTAGTATCGGGGGGGCAACTGGCTACGAGCAGTACTTC	CASSIGGATGYEQYF
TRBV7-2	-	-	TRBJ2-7	TGTGCCAGCAGCTTATTACAGGGCGGCGGACTGTACTTC	CASSLLQGGGLYF
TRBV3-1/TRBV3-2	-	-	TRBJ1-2	TGTGCCAGCAGCCAAGAGAGCGGGGTCGTAGGGGGCTACACCTTC	CASSQESGVVGGYTF
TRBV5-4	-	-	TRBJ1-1	TGTGCCAGCAGCTCGTTGGGACAAAGGCCCACTGAAGCTTTCTTT	CASSSLGQRPTEAFF
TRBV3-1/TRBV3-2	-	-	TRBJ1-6	TGTGCCAGCAGCCAACTGCTCACCGCGTCACCCCTCCACTTT	CASSQLLTASPLHF
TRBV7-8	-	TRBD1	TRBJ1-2	TGTGCCAGCAGCGCAAGTAACACAGGGGGAGGCGTATATGGCTACACCTTC	CASSASNTGGGVYGYTF
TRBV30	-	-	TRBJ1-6	TGTGCCTGGAGTGAACAAGTTTCACCCCTCCACTTT	CAWSEQVSPLHF
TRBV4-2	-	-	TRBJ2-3	TGTGCCAGCAGCCAAGACCGAACCTCAGGGACTTCTACAGATACGCAGTATTTT	CASSQDRTSGTSTDTQYF
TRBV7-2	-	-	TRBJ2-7	TGTGCCAGCAGCCCATCCATCGAGCAGTACTTC	CASSPSIEQYF
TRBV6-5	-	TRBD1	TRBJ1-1	TGTGCCAGCACCAGACCTACAGGGGCCAACACTGAAGCTTTCTTT	CASTRPTGANTEAFF
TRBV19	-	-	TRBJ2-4	TGTGCCAGTAGTATAGGACAGGCCAAAAACATTCAGTACTTC	CASSIGQAKNIQYF
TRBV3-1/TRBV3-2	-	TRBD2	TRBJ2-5	TGTGCCAGCAGCCGGGGCGGGGGTGCCTCTGAGACCCAGTACTTC	CASSRGGGASETQYF
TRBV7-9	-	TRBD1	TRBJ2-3	TGTGCCAGCAGCTCGCTTGGGACAGGCCTAGATACGCAGTATTTT	CASSSLGTGLDTQYF
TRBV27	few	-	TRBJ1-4	TGTGCCAGCAGTTTCGCGGGGCAGGGCGAAAAACTGTTTTTT	CASSFAGQGEKLFF
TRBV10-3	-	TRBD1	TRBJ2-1	TGTGCCATCAGGGGACAGGGAATCTCCTACAATGAGCAGTTCTTC	CAIRGQGISYNEQFF
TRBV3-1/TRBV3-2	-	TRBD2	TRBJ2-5	TGTGCCAGCAGCCCACGCGGCGGGAGTCAACAGACCCAGTACTTC	CASSPRGGSQQTQYF
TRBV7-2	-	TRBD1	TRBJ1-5	TGTGCCAGCAGCTTGGGGACAGGGGGCAATCAGCCCCAGCATTTT	CASSLGTGGNQPQHF
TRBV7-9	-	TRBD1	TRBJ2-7	TGTGCCAGCAGCCCTGGACAGGGAGCCAACGAGCAGTACTTC	CASSPGQGANEQYF
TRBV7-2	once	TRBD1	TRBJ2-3	TGTGCCAGCAGCTTACAAACAGGGGTGGAGTCAGATACGCAGTATTTT	CASSLQTGVESDTQYF
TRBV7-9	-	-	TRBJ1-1	TGTGCCAGCAGCTTGTCCCAGAGGGCCGGGGGCACTGAAGCTTTCTTT	CASSLSQRAGGTEAFF
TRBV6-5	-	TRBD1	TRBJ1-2	TGTGCCAGCAGTTACCAGGGACAGCCGACTAACTATGGCTACACCTTC	CASSYQGQPTNYGYTF
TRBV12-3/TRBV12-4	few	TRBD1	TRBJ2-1	TGTGCCAGCAGCCAGAACCGACAGGGGAAGCAGTTCTTC	CASSQNRQGKQFF
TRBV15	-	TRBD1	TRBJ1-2	TGTGCCACCAGCAGAGACTTTTCGGGACAGTTAAACTATGGCTACACCTTC	CATSRDFSGQLNYGYTF